The 14 T cell receptor beta chains below come from one sample, sequenced in a study of spatial heterogeneity in lung cancer. TCRdb passed the 5' RACE reads through MiXCR, listing each CDR3 protein once. The sample has about 120,000 distinct CDR3 sequences, about 12% seen once. Time point described: blood at routine non-recurrence follow-up after resection. Unsorted whole RNA samples from tumor, nontumor lung or frozen PBMC were sequenced. The material sequenced was PBMCs, taken at follow-up. The receptors were sampled from a male donor with early-stage non-small cell lung cancer.

The J gene is TRBJ2-3, the V gene TRBV7-3; D tentatively fits TRBD1 or TRBD2 (5 bases each). V lost 3 bases, J lost 6 bases, and 22 bases lay in between. The CDR3 extends over 17 amino acids. The germline V gene has CDR1 SGHTA and CDR2 FQGTGA. The CDR3 loop reads CASSLRGRDATQDTQYF. In nucleotides, the CDR3 is TGTGCCAGCAGCTTGAGGGGCCGGGACGCAACACAGGATACGCAGTATTTT.

This chain joins TRBV6-6 and TRBJ2-7; TRBD2 might be the D (6 bases). V was clipped by 8 bases and J by 5 bases, with 19 bases between them. This CDR3 region has 14 residues. Germline assignment: CDR1 MNHNY and CDR2 SVGAGI (reference sequence). The CDR3 protein is CASHPSGGVHEQYF. For the CDR3, the DNA is TGTGCCAGCCACCCCTCAGGAGGGGTCCACGAGCAGTACTTC.

This clonotype has only a few counts. The J gene is TRBJ1-2, the V gene TRBV20-1; a weak D match, TRBD1 (5 bases). Trimming took off 6 bases at V and 6 bases at J, with 23 bases between the two ends. The CDR3 is 15 residues long. Per the germline V gene, CDR1 is DFQATT and CDR2 is SNEGSKA (reference sequence). The CDR3 reads CSAGTAGRARHGYTF. For the CDR3, the DNA is TGCAGTGCGGGCACCGCGGGGCGGGCTAGGCATGGCTACACCTTC.

The V gene is TRBV20-1, the J gene TRBJ2-7; TRBD2 aligns across 7 bases. Germline CDR1 and CDR2: DFQATT and SNEGSKA (reference sequence). The length of the CDR3 is 14 residues. J gave up 4 bases and V 2 bases, and 8 bases lay outside the gene matches. The CDR3 DNA reads TGCAGTGCTAGATGGGGAGGGGACGAATACGAGCAGTACTTC. Translated, it gives CSARWGGDEYEQYF.

This clonotype was detected a few times. The chain links TRBV5-1 to TRBJ2-2; D uncertain. CDR1 and CDR2 from the germline V gene are SGHRS and YFSETQ. V was shortened by 2 bases and J by 3 bases, with 5 bases between the two germline ends. This CDR3 has 13 residues. The CDR3 loop is CASSLMYTGELFF. As DNA, the CDR3 is TGCGCCAGCAGCTTAATGTACACCGGGGAGCTGTTTTTT.

The chain links TRBV9 to TRBJ2-5; 9 nucleotides agree with TRBD1. The junction had 7 bases not matched to a gene; V was cut back by 2 bases and J by 5 bases. In germline, CDR1 is SGDLS, CDR2 YYNGEE. The CDR3 extends over 15 amino acids. CDR3 coding DNA: TGTGCCAGCAGCGTTTGGACAGGGGATGAGGAGACCCAGTACTTC. Its protein is CASSVWTGDEETQYF.

This clonotype was observed a handful of times. This sequence joins TRBV9 and TRBJ2-5, with D perhaps TRBD1 or TRBD2 (5 bases each). V lost 0 bases and J 2 bases, leaving 8 bases between the germline ends. In germline, CDR1 is SGDLS, CDR2 YYNGEE. This CDR3 comprises 14 residues. CDR3 protein: CASSVGGVQETQYF. CDR3 bases: TGTGCCAGCAGCGTAGGAGGGGTGCAAGAGACCCAGTACTTC.

This clonotype has just one count. The V call is TRBV20-1, the J call TRBJ1-5; 8 positions agree with TRBD1. V shed 0 bases, J shed 2 bases, and the junction held 12 bases outside the gene matches. This CDR3 spans 18 amino acids. In germline, CDR1 is DFQATT, CDR2 SNEGSKA (reference sequence). The CDR3 sequence: CSARDGQGFPKRNQPQHF. The CDR3 DNA is TGCAGTGCTAGAGACGGACAGGGATTCCCCAAACGCAATCAGCCCCAGCATTTT.

This chain connects TRBV3-1 to TRBJ2-5, with D perhaps TRBD2 (6 bases). This CDR3 region has 15 residues. The ends were cut back, 4 bases at V and 2 bases at J, with 14 bases in the middle. Germline V CDR1 and CDR2: LGHDT, YNNKEL (reference sequence). The CDR3, as DNA: TGTGCCAGCAGCCTGAGTCCGACTAGTCAAGAGACCCAGTACTTC. The encoded protein is CASSLSPTSQETQYF.

Many counts were recorded for this clonotype. The chain has TRBV5-4 and TRBJ2-7, with 8 nucleotides matching TRBD1. The ends lost 4 bases at V and 3 bases at J; junction bases unmatched: 6. CDR1 SGHNT and CDR2 YYREEE come from the germline V gene (reference sequence). This CDR3 comprises 14 residues. CDR3 residues: CASSPDRGFYEQYF. In DNA, the CDR3 is TGTGCCAGCAGCCCAGACAGGGGCTTCTACGAGCAGTACTTC.

This clonotype was seen ten or more times. The chain couples TRBV4-3 to TRBJ2-7; TRBD1 is a possible D gene (6 bases). Germline V gene data show CDR1 as LGHNA and CDR2 as YSLEER. The CDR3 spans 16 residues. V lost 0 bases and J 2 bases, leaving 14 bases between the germline ends. CDR3 protein: CASSQDSWDTAYEQYF. In DNA, the CDR3 is TGCGCCAGCAGCCAAGATTCATGGGACACAGCCTACGAGCAGTACTTC.

The rearrangement links TRBV7-2 to TRBJ1-2; TRBD1 matches at 7 bases. Trimming removed 2 bases from V and 3 bases from J; junction bases left unmatched: 3. Germline CDR1 reads SGHTA; CDR2 reads FQGNSA. The CDR3 runs 14 residues. In DNA, the CDR3 is TGTGCCAGCAGCTTAACAGGGGATTACTATGGCTACACCTTC. Protein: CASSLTGDYYGYTF.

This clonotype has just a few counts. This chain links TRBV4-1 with TRBJ1-5; no definite D call. V shed 4 bases and J shed 3 bases, with 7 bases lying between them. Germline V lookup: CDR1 MGHRA, CDR2 YSYEKL. The CDR3 extends over 13 amino acids. CDR3 amino acids: CASSPVTNQPQHF. DNA of the CDR3: TGCGCCAGCAGCCCGGTGACCAATCAGCCCCAGCATTTT.

V is TRBV20-1 and J is TRBJ2-1; 7 bases line up with TRBD1. CDR1 and CDR2 from the germline V gene are DFQATT and SNEGSKA (reference sequence). The V gene end was trimmed by 3 bases and the J gene end by 4 bases; junction bases not matched to a gene: 6. The CDR3 loop spans 14 amino acids. The CDR3 region has the DNA TGCAGTGCTAGCCTGCCAGGGGGTTACAATGAGCAGTTCTTC. Translation: CSASLPGGYNEQFF.